This T cell receptor (beta chain) stems from a study of T cell changes during pregnancy in multiple sclerosis. Trimming removed 7 bases at V and 3 bases at J, with 14 bases between. This CDR3 has 13 residues. Germline assignment: CDR1 SGHRS and CDR2 YFSETQ. Using immunoSEQ multiplex PCR, the repertoire was profiled, and TCRdb retains in-frame clones only, with some absent. The data contain about 40,000 clones, nearly 90% of them singletons. Specimen: CD4+ T cells from peripheral blood mononuclear cells, collected in the first trimester of pregnancy. The chain couples TRBV5-1 to TRBJ2-7; D is possibly TRBD2 (5 bases). The origin of this receptor is a female donor with multiple sclerosis, enrolled in a pregnancy study. In DNA, the CDR3 is TGCGCCAGCGCCCGGGAAAATAGCTACGAGCAGTACTTC. Encoded protein: CASARENSYEQYF.